The next 23 T cell receptor beta chains were all read from a single sample in a study of shared clonotypes between healthy human individuals. Assay used: immunoSEQ multiplex PCR; TCRdb lists only in-frame clones, some missing. The sample holds over 2 million clones; 85% to 95% are singletons and the top ten take under 0.15%. The sample taken for sequencing was naive CD4+ T cells sorted from blood. Specified subset: CD45RA+ positively selected. Receptors originate from a man between 18 and 29 years old in good health.

This clone showed up just a few times. V and J are TRBV6-1 and TRBJ2-7; D ambiguous. Germline CDR1 reads MNHNS; CDR2 reads SASEGT. CDR3 size: 13 residues. Trimming shortened V by 3 bases and J by 6 bases, and 12 bases separated the two germline ends. The CDR3, as DNA: TGTGCCAGCAGTGATCAGGTCTGGCCCGAGCAGTACTTC. Residues: CASSDQVWPEQYF.

The rearrangement joins TRBV4-3 to TRBJ1-1; D ambiguous. CDR1 is LGHNA and CDR2 is YSLEER in the germline V gene. Trimming removed 0 bases at V and 0 bases at J, with 8 bases between. CDR3 length: 15 amino acids. This CDR3 reads CASSQDGAMNTEAFF. The CDR3, as DNA: TGCGCCAGCAGCCAAGATGGAGCCATGAACACTGAAGCTTTCTTT.

The CDR3, as DNA: TGTGCCAGCTCACCACGTGGACAGGGTTTGAACACTGAAGCTTTCTTT. Translated: CASSPRGQGLNTEAFF. The rearrangement links TRBV18 to TRBJ1-1; TRBD1 matches 8 bases. J was trimmed by 0 bases and V by 1 base; bases with no gene match: 4. This CDR3 is built from 16 residues. In germline, CDR1 is KGHSH, CDR2 LQKENI.

This chain connects TRBV5-1 to TRBJ2-5, with D uncertain. Germline V CDR1 and CDR2: SGHRS, YFSETQ. Between the trimmed V and J ends, which lost 0 bases and 1 base, there was a span of 13 bases. The CDR3 loop spans 16 amino acids. The chain's CDR3 is CASSLVSGPPQETQYF. The CDR3 region has the DNA TGCGCCAGCAGCTTGGTTTCAGGACCGCCCCAAGAGACCCAGTACTTC.

This clone has a handful of counts. Different DNA sequences within this sample yield the same CDR3. V and J are TRBV29-1 and TRBJ2-5, with no clear D. Trimming took 4 bases from V and 5 from J, leaving 2 bases between them. Germline loops: CDR1 SQVTM, CDR2 ANQGSEA. The CDR3 is made up of 9 amino acids. CDR3 sequence (DNA): TGCAGCGTTGGGGAGACCCAGTACTTC. Amino acid sequence: CSVGETQYF.

As for this clone: This same CDR3 is encoded by further DNA sequences in the sample. This chain connects TRBV18 to TRBJ2-1; D is unclear. The length of the CDR3 is 13 residues. Germline assignment: CDR1 KGHSH and CDR2 LQKENI. The V end was cut by 0 bases, the J end by 6 bases, with 6 bases between. The DNA of the CDR3 is TGTGCCAGCTCACCACCAGGGCTCAATGAGCAGTTCTTC. This codes for CASSPPGLNEQFF.

V and J are TRBV20-1 and TRBJ1-3; possible D gene TRBD1, 5 bases. V was shortened by 5 bases and J by 14 bases, with 16 bases between the two germline ends. CDR3 length equals 11 residues. The germline V gene has CDR1 DFQATT and CDR2 SNEGSKA (reference sequence). Written as DNA, the CDR3 is TGCAGTGCTGTTTTGGGCCAGGGAGTATATTTT. Its translation is CSAVLGQGVYF.

This chain uses TRBV5-4 with TRBJ1-2, with unresolved D. Germline-derived CDR1 and CDR2 are SGHNT and YYREEE (reference sequence). Trimming left V 1 base short and J 4 bases short, with 17 bases between. The CDR3 is made up of 16 amino acids. DNA for the CDR3: TGTGCCAGCAGCTTGTTCTCTCGCGGGGAAGGCTATGGCTACACCTTC. Translation gives CASSLFSRGEGYGYTF.

The chain is built from TRBV7-9 and TRBJ2-5; no definite D call. Looked up from germline, CDR1 is SEHNR and CDR2 is FQNEAQ (reference sequence). This CDR3 has 14 amino acids. The germline V and J ends were trimmed by 3 bases and 5 bases, with 13 bases remaining between them. The CDR3 sequence: CASSFEVGQETQYF. As DNA, the CDR3 is TGTGCCAGCAGCTTTGAGGTCGGTCAGGAGACCCAGTACTTC.

Comments on this clone: This sample includes further DNA sequences coding for the same CDR3. The chain links TRBV7-2 to TRBJ2-3; weak D call: TRBD2 (5 bases). Per germline, CDR1 SGHTA and CDR2 FQGNSA. V was clipped by 3 bases and J by 5 bases, with 6 bases between them. The CDR3 consists of 12 residues. This CDR3 reads CASSFGIDTQYF. The CDR3 coding sequence is TGTGCCAGCAGCTTCGGGATAGATACGCAGTATTTT.

The genes are TRBV7-9 and TRBJ1-2; 8 bases map to TRBD1. Per the germline V gene, CDR1 is SEHNR and CDR2 is FQNEAQ (reference sequence). The CDR3 runs 15 residues. The junction had 13 bases not matched to a gene; V was cut back by 5 bases and J by 8 bases. CDR3 nucleotide sequence: TGTGCCAGCAGCCCAGGACAGGGAAGGGCTGAGGGCTACACCTTC. Translation: CASSPGQGRAEGYTF.

To note about this clone: A much larger clone lies one base from this, so it may be a read error. Different DNA sequences within this sample yield the same CDR3. The rearrangement uses TRBV29-1 and TRBJ2-7; D possibly matches TRBD1 or TRBD2 (5 bases each). Trimming shortened V by 7 bases and J by 11 bases, and 24 bases separated the two germline ends. The germline CDR1 and CDR2 sequences are SQVTM and ANQGSEA. The CDR3 has 13 amino acids. CDR3 bases: TGCAGCGCAGCAGGGCAGCAACTGGGGACGGAGTACTTC. This translates into CSAAGQQLGTEYF.

V usage is TRBV7-2 and J usage is TRBJ1-1; no reliable D call. V was pared by 3 bases and J by 4 bases, with 9 bases between. Looked up from germline, CDR1 is SGHTA and CDR2 is FQGNSA. CDR3 length: 13 amino acids. The CDR3 reads CASSLREGTEAFF. The CDR3 DNA is TGTGCCAGCAGCTTGCGAGAAGGCACTGAAGCTTTCTTT.

The genes are TRBV7-8 and TRBJ2-7; 12 positions agree with TRBD1. With V trimmed by 3 bases and J by 4 bases, 4 bases remained unmatched. Germline assignment: CDR1 SGHVS and CDR2 FQNEAQ. This CDR3 comprises 15 residues. The CDR3 bases are TGTGCCAGCAGCTTTGGGGGACAGGGGGCTTACGAGCAGTACTTC. It encodes CASSFGGQGAYEQYF.

The table lists this clone with a count of one. J is TRBJ2-1 and V is TRBV5-1; 13 bases line up with TRBD2. Germline lookup yields CDR1 SGHRS and CDR2 YFSETQ. The V and J ends lost 3 bases and 6 bases, in that order; junction bases with no gene match: 6. The CDR3 extends over 16 amino acids. CDR3 loop: CASSSQGLAGANEQFF. The CDR3 DNA reads as TGCGCCAGCAGCTCCCAAGGACTAGCGGGGGCCAATGAGCAGTTCTTC.

This clone was seen only once. The sample carries other DNA sequences with the same CDR3. This chain links TRBV5-1 with TRBJ2-7; D is uncertain. V lost 4 bases and J 4 bases, leaving 9 bases between the germline ends. The CDR3 sequence is 12 residues long. Germline V gives CDR1 SGHRS, CDR2 YFSETQ. The CDR3 DNA follows: TGCGCCAGCAGCCTTCCGTCATACGAGCAGTACTTC. Amino acid sequence: CASSLPSYEQYF.

The V and J genes are TRBV6-6 and TRBJ2-7; 7 bases align to TRBD2. The CDR3 contains 14 residues. The junction had 5 bases not matched to a gene; V was cut back by 2 bases and J by 4 bases. The germline CDR1 and CDR2 sequences are MNHNY and SVGAGI (reference sequence). The CDR3 region has the DNA TGTGCCAGCAGTTACGGGAGGGACGGATACGAGCAGTACTTC. This translates into CASSYGRDGYEQYF.

The V gene is TRBV7-9, the J gene TRBJ2-3; D not resolved. Germline assignment: CDR1 SEHNR and CDR2 FQNEAQ (reference sequence). The CDR3 has 15 amino acids. Trimming removed 1 base at V and 2 bases at J, with 10 bases between. The CDR3 loop reads CASSLGLSATDTQYF. CDR3 in DNA: TGTGCCAGCAGCTTAGGGTTGTCCGCCACAGATACGCAGTATTTT.

V gene TRBV10-2 combines with J gene TRBJ2-5, with 8 bases lining up with TRBD1. The CDR3 has 12 amino acids. Germline values: CDR1 WSHSY, CDR2 SAAADI. V lost 10 bases to trimming and J lost 2 bases; unmatched junction nucleotides: 3. The CDR3: CATGQGQETQYF. The CDR3, as DNA: TGCGCCACCGGACAGGGTCAAGAGACCCAGTACTTC.

V usage is TRBV21-1 and J usage is TRBJ1-6. TRBV21-1 is a documented pseudogene. This CDR3 comprises 18 residues. This CDR3 is CASSKGSGGSSYNSPLHF. For the CDR3, the DNA is TGTGCCAGCAGCAAAGGATCGGGGGGGAGCTCCTATAATTCACCCCTCCACTTT.

A word on this clone: The sample carries other DNA sequences with the same CDR3. The chain uses TRBV5-1 and TRBJ2-7; no reliable D call. The CDR3 has 11 residues. Germline CDR1 is SGHRS and CDR2 is YFSETQ. V was cut by 2 bases and J by 6 bases, with 6 bases left in between. The CDR3 DNA follows: TGCGCCAGCAGCTTAGCAGGCGAGCAGTACTTC. It translates to CASSLAGEQYF.

In DNA form, the CDR3 reads TGTGCCACCAGCAGACAGGGCGGGTATGGCTACACCTTC. Its protein is CATSRQGGYGYTF. The rearrangement links TRBV15 to TRBJ1-2; possibly TRBD1 for D (5 bases). Trimming took 2 bases from V and 5 from J, leaving 9 bases between them. The germline V gene encodes CDR1 LNHNV and CDR2 YYDKDF (reference sequence). This CDR3 is 13 amino acids long.

As for this clone: One end of the junction does not line up with germline, which may come from a read error. This chain uses TRBV7-7 with TRBJ1-3; D uncertain. Germline assignment: CDR1 SSHAT and CDR2 FNYEAQ (reference sequence). CDR3 length: 12 residues. Here the CDR3 DNA reads TGTGCTAGCAGCCCAAGTCCGGACACCATATATTTT. Residues: CASSPSPDTIYF.